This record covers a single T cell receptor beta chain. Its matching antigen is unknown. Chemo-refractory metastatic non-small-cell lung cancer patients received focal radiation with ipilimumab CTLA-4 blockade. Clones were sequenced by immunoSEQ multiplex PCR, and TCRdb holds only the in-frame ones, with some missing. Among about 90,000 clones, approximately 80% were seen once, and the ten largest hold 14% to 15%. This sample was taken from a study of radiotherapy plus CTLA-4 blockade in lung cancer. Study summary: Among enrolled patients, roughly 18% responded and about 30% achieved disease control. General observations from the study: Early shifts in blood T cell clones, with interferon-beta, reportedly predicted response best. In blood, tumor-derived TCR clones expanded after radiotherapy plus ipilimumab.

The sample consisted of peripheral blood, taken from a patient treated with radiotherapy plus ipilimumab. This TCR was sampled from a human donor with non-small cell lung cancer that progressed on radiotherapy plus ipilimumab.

CDR3: CASSRTVWDQPQHF. The CDR3 DNA is TGTGCCAGCAGTCGGACAGTTTGGGATCAGCCCCAGCATTTT. The genes are TRBV6-5 and TRBJ1-5, with a weak D call TRBD1 (6 bases). The germline V gene encodes CDR1 MNHEY and CDR2 SVGAGI. CDR3 length: 14 amino acids. V lost 5 bases and J 5 bases, leaving 13 bases between the germline ends.